The entry that follows covers one TCR beta chain sequence. This clone's antigen is unknown. The sample holds no much larger clone one base away, and base qualities are not on file. Libraries were constructed by 5' RACE. Sequenced using an Illumina HiSeq 2500. A second PCR of about 7 to 12 cycles was run with a J-beta primer mix and a sample-barcoded 5' primer. A unique molecular identifier was introduced onto each TCR beta cDNA molecule by a template-switch 5' adaptor carrying 12 random nucleotides. At least 2.5 million CDR3-containing paired-end reads were obtained from each sample. All of the RNA was converted into first-strand cDNA using the Mint cDNA synthesis kit, with a TRBC-specific oligonucleotide serving as the primer. All cDNA was treated with uracil-DNA glycosylase and then went through a first 18-cycle PCR with the universal primers M1SS and BC2_uni_R. The source study handled its data this way. For normalization, 1 million high-quality reads, each with a distinct molecular identifier, were randomly selected from each sample. Reads sharing molecular identifiers were discarded rather than binned into consensus sequences. MiTCR, set to a Q25 quality threshold and the strictest error-elimination algorithm, was used for CDR3 identification, clonotype clustering and error correction. A nonparametric unseen species model using Euler transformation provided a lower-bound estimate of total TCR beta diversity. TCRdb passed the public sequencing reads through fastp at Q25 and MiXCR, retaining productive beta sequences. Every distinct CDR3 protein forms one entry, paired with its most common genes and DNA. It is TCRdb's table, rather than the study itself, that gives the V and J calls and clone size. A total of around 1.5 million distinct CDR3 sequences appear in this sample, approximately 60% of them only once. The top ten clonotypes cover over 5% of the sample.

Donors were a few dozen systemically healthy Caucasian individuals from Russia aged 6 to 90 years. Ten milliliters of peripheral blood were drawn from each donor into EDTA-treated Vacutainer tubes. Ficoll-Paque density-gradient centrifugation was used to isolate PBMCs, with at least 7 million per sample. Total RNA, at least 6 micrograms per sample, was extracted from PBMCs with Trizol reagent. For every donor, flow cytometry on a PBMC aliquot measured the percentage of naive CD45RAhigh/CD27high T cells. Including cysteine and phenylalanine, the CDR3 has 13 amino acids. Of the read, only the CDR3 DNA is kept; its 39 bases are in frame from base 1. For CDR1 and CDR2, the germline V gene lists SGHRS and YFSETQ. Deletion took 4 bases off V and 1 base off J, with a span of 8 bases between the germline ends. This entry belongs to a study of blood T cells in healthy people across ages (dated by TCRdb to between 2015 and 2017). About the study as a whole: In model experiments, roughly one uniquely barcoded TCR beta cDNA molecule per two T cells was captured by template switching. To avoid experimental bias, donors of different ages were randomly spread across the sequencing lanes. For two donors (one aged 18 to 30 and one aged 80 or older), the study analyzed two additional independent replicas of 1 million unique cDNA reads from the same blood draw. Four age groups were formed from the donors: young (average around 15 years), middle-aged (approximately 41), aged (around 68) and long-lived (less than 85). Age-related changes in TCR beta repertoire diversity were measured in the study by deep sequencing normalized with unique cDNA molecular identifiers. The research as a whole found: Observed TCR beta diversity per million T cells fell roughly linearly with age, and a significant reduction was already apparent by age roughly 41. Compared with the aged group, the long-lived group had more naive CD4+ T cells, fewer expanded clones and increased TCR diversity, a pattern suggesting age selection. Observed TCR beta diversity correlated strongly with the percentage of naive T cells measured by flow cytometry. Conclusive comparison of naive and antigen-experienced compartments was prevented by the profiling of bulk unsorted PBMCs. Estimates of total diversity from one million sequenced T cells were regarded as lower bounds and underestimates. Donor CMV infection status was unknown, potentially confounding age-related changes in expanded clonotypes.

The sequencing input was blood. The rearranged chain carries TRBV5-1 and TRBJ1-1; the D gene is perhaps TRBD1, on 5 matching bases. The origin of this receptor is a man younger than 35 in good health. The nucleotide sequence is TGCGCCAGCAGCGGGGACGGGAACACTGAAGCTTTCTTT. This codes for CASSGDGNTEAFF.